A selection of T cell receptor beta chains follows, all from one sample in a study of T cells after yellow fever vaccination. TCRdb analysed the 5' RACE reads with MiXCR anew, one entry per CDR3 protein. The sample lists 110,000 or so distinct CDR3 sequences, approximately 7.1% occurring once. The specimen comprised CD4+ T cells sorted from PBMCs, sampled about 49 days after the first yellow fever vaccination. These receptors were taken from a man in his late teens or twenties who received the YFV17D yellow fever vaccine. Both conserved end residues are part of each CDR3. The order of the fields is clone size, V gene, J gene, D gene, CDR3 DNA, CDR3 protein. D genes are given only for firm matches. Clone size is shown for a subset of rows, as once, few, many or a class of expanded clone.

abundance: many
v_gene: TRBV6-5
j_gene: TRBJ2-3
d_gene: -
CDR3nt: TGTGCCAGCAGTTACGGGCGCAAATCTGCCTACACAGATACGCAGTATTTT
CDR3aa: CASSYGRKSAYTDTQYF

abundance: -
v_gene: TRBV5-5
j_gene: TRBJ2-7
d_gene: -
CDR3nt: TGTGCCAGCAGCTTGGGGTGGGGGGACTACGAGCAGTACTTC
CDR3aa: CASSLGWGDYEQYF

abundance: -
v_gene: TRBV28
j_gene: TRBJ2-3
d_gene: -
CDR3nt: TGTGCCATGGGCCCCGAGAATACGCAGTATTTT
CDR3aa: CAMGPENTQYF

abundance: many
v_gene: TRBV2
j_gene: TRBJ1-2
d_gene: -
CDR3nt: TGTGCCAGCAGTGAAGCGCACAGGTCGGATGGCTACACCTTC
CDR3aa: CASSEAHRSDGYTF

abundance: many
v_gene: TRBV29-1
j_gene: TRBJ2-5
d_gene: -
CDR3nt: TGCAGCGGCCTCCAGAGCCTTCAAGAGACCCAGTACTTC
CDR3aa: CSGLQSLQETQYF

abundance: few
v_gene: TRBV5-4
j_gene: TRBJ1-2
d_gene: -
CDR3nt: TGTGCCAGCAGCTCCAGAGTCAAGCGGGATTTTCTCTATGGCTACACCTTC
CDR3aa: CASSSRVKRDFLYGYTF

abundance: few
v_gene: TRBV7-8
j_gene: TRBJ1-1
d_gene: -
CDR3nt: TGTGCCAGCAGCTTAGTCCGTGGCGGGGCTTTCTTT
CDR3aa: CASSLVRGGAFF

abundance: many
v_gene: TRBV29-1
j_gene: TRBJ2-1
d_gene: -
CDR3nt: TGCAGCGTTGACCACCACAATGAGCAGTTCTTC
CDR3aa: CSVDHHNEQFF

abundance: many
v_gene: TRBV7-2
j_gene: TRBJ2-3
d_gene: -
CDR3nt: TGTGCCAGCAGCTTATACCGGGACTTATTGGGGACAGATACGCAGTATTTT
CDR3aa: CASSLYRDLLGTDTQYF

abundance: many
v_gene: TRBV12-3/TRBV12-4
j_gene: TRBJ2-5
d_gene: -
CDR3nt: TGTGCCAGCGGATTGGGTCCCCCCAGGGGGACCCAGTACTTC
CDR3aa: CASGLGPPRGTQYF

abundance: few
v_gene: TRBV20-1
j_gene: TRBJ2-1
d_gene: TRBD2
CDR3nt: TGCAGTGCTAGAGGGGGACTAGCGGGGGGCCTCAATGAGCAGTTCTTC
CDR3aa: CSARGGLAGGLNEQFF

abundance: many
v_gene: TRBV6-5
j_gene: TRBJ2-1
d_gene: -
CDR3nt: TGTGCCAGCGGCCGGGACAACTCCTACAATGAGCAGTTCTTC
CDR3aa: CASGRDNSYNEQFF

abundance: many
v_gene: TRBV27
j_gene: TRBJ2-1
d_gene: -
CDR3nt: TGTGCCAGCAGTTCTGCCGCGGGGGCGAACAATGAGCAGTTCTTC
CDR3aa: CASSSAAGANNEQFF

abundance: many
v_gene: TRBV25-1
j_gene: TRBJ2-7
d_gene: -
CDR3nt: TGTGCCAGCAGTGAATCGGATTGGCGTTACGAGCAGTACTTC
CDR3aa: CASSESDWRYEQYF

abundance: many
v_gene: TRBV27
j_gene: TRBJ2-7
d_gene: -
CDR3nt: TGTGCCAGCAGTGTCCGGGCCGAAGGCCTCTACGAGCAGTACTTC
CDR3aa: CASSVRAEGLYEQYF

abundance: many
v_gene: TRBV3-1
j_gene: TRBJ2-3
d_gene: -
CDR3nt: TGTGCCAGCAGCTTTAGATCCGCAGATACGCAGTATTTT
CDR3aa: CASSFRSADTQYF

abundance: many
v_gene: TRBV5-1
j_gene: TRBJ1-1
d_gene: -
CDR3nt: TGCGCCAGCAGCTTGGTTTCCGCGAACACTGAAGCTTTCTTT
CDR3aa: CASSLVSANTEAFF

abundance: many
v_gene: TRBV4-3
j_gene: TRBJ1-2
d_gene: -
CDR3nt: TGCGCCAGCAGCCAAGACCCCCCCCGGGGCTACACCTTC
CDR3aa: CASSQDPPRGYTF

abundance: many
v_gene: TRBV10-2
j_gene: TRBJ2-7
d_gene: TRBD1
CDR3nt: TGCGCCAGCAGCGACCCGGGACAGGGGTTAGACGAGCAGTACTTC
CDR3aa: CASSDPGQGLDEQYF

abundance: -
v_gene: TRBV5-1
j_gene: TRBJ2-1
d_gene: -
CDR3nt: TGCGCCAGCAGCGAACAGGGCAGCTCCTACAATGAGCAGTTCTTC
CDR3aa: CASSEQGSSYNEQFF

abundance: many
v_gene: TRBV7-3
j_gene: TRBJ1-1
d_gene: -
CDR3nt: TGTGCCAGCAGCTTTACAGGAGGAACAGGTGAAGCTTTCTTT
CDR3aa: CASSFTGGTGEAFF

abundance: -
v_gene: TRBV6-2/TRBV6-3
j_gene: TRBJ2-1
d_gene: -
CDR3nt: TGTGCCAGCCGCTTCGGGCGGGAATACAATGAGCAGTTCTTC
CDR3aa: CASRFGREYNEQFF

abundance: few
v_gene: TRBV6-1
j_gene: TRBJ1-6
d_gene: -
CDR3nt: TGTGCCAGCAGTGCTTCGGTGGGAAATTCACCCCTCCACTTT
CDR3aa: CASSASVGNSPLHF

abundance: many
v_gene: TRBV5-1
j_gene: TRBJ2-1
d_gene: -
CDR3nt: TGCGCCAGCAGCTTGCAGGACTTTTCCTACAATGAGCAGTTCTTC
CDR3aa: CASSLQDFSYNEQFF

abundance: many
v_gene: TRBV7-9
j_gene: TRBJ1-1
d_gene: -
CDR3nt: TGTGCCAGCAGCTTCGCGGCCAGGGGCACTGAAGCTTTCTTT
CDR3aa: CASSFAARGTEAFF

abundance: many
v_gene: TRBV6-5
j_gene: TRBJ2-2
d_gene: -
CDR3nt: TGTGCCAGCAGTCCTGAAGGGGGTTGGACCGGGGAGCTGTTTTTT
CDR3aa: CASSPEGGWTGELFF

abundance: many
v_gene: TRBV28
j_gene: TRBJ1-5
d_gene: TRBD1
CDR3nt: TGTGCCAGCAGCTCTCTCCGGGACAGGCATAGCAATCAGCCCCAGCATTTT
CDR3aa: CASSSLRDRHSNQPQHF

abundance: many
v_gene: TRBV5-1
j_gene: TRBJ2-3
d_gene: -
CDR3nt: TGCGCCAGCAGCTTGGCCCTAGATACGCAGTATTTT
CDR3aa: CASSLALDTQYF

abundance: many
v_gene: TRBV7-9
j_gene: TRBJ2-1
d_gene: -
CDR3nt: TGTGCCAGCAGCCCACGCGACGGTACGGGGGCCAGCTCCTACAATGAGCAGTTCTTC
CDR3aa: CASSPRDGTGASSYNEQFF

abundance: many
v_gene: TRBV18
j_gene: TRBJ2-7
d_gene: TRBD2
CDR3nt: TGTGCCAGCTCTGGGACTAGCGGCTCCTACGAGCAGTACTTC
CDR3aa: CASSGTSGSYEQYF

abundance: -
v_gene: TRBV6-6
j_gene: TRBJ1-3
d_gene: -
CDR3nt: TGTGCCAGCCAGCGGGGCGTCTCTGGAAACACCATATATTTT
CDR3aa: CASQRGVSGNTIYF

abundance: many
v_gene: TRBV7-2
j_gene: TRBJ1-6
d_gene: -
CDR3nt: TGTGCCAGCAGCCTCTTCGGGGACTTCGGTAATTCACCCCTCCACTTT
CDR3aa: CASSLFGDFGNSPLHF

abundance: many
v_gene: TRBV4-1
j_gene: TRBJ2-2
d_gene: TRBD1
CDR3nt: TGCGCCAGTGGGACAGTTTACCCCGGGGAGCTGTTTTTT
CDR3aa: CASGTVYPGELFF

abundance: many
v_gene: TRBV11-3
j_gene: TRBJ2-2
d_gene: -
CDR3nt: TGTGCCAGCAGCTTAGATGGGCTTAACACCGGGGAGCTGTTTTTT
CDR3aa: CASSLDGLNTGELFF

abundance: many
v_gene: TRBV29-1
j_gene: TRBJ2-5
d_gene: -
CDR3nt: TGCAGCGTTAGGGGATATCGAGAGACCCAGTACTTC
CDR3aa: CSVRGYRETQYF

abundance: many
v_gene: TRBV18
j_gene: TRBJ1-1
d_gene: -
CDR3nt: TGTGCCAGCTCACCAGGGGCTGGCATGAACACTGAAGCTTTCTTT
CDR3aa: CASSPGAGMNTEAFF

abundance: many
v_gene: TRBV9
j_gene: TRBJ2-1
d_gene: -
CDR3nt: TGTGCCAGCAGCGAGACCGGGACGGCAGACAATGAGCAGTTCTTC
CDR3aa: CASSETGTADNEQFF

abundance: many
v_gene: TRBV11-2
j_gene: TRBJ2-7
d_gene: TRBD2
CDR3nt: TGTGCCAGCAGCTCCCGGGGGGGGGGACACGAGCAGTACTTC
CDR3aa: CASSSRGGGHEQYF

abundance: many
v_gene: TRBV6-5
j_gene: TRBJ1-6
d_gene: -
CDR3nt: TGTGCCAGCAGTTACGTCCCCCAGAGCTCCTATAATTCACCCCTCCACTTT
CDR3aa: CASSYVPQSSYNSPLHF

abundance: few
v_gene: TRBV29-1
j_gene: TRBJ1-4
d_gene: -
CDR3nt: TGCAGCGGGGAAACTAATGAAAAACTGTTTTTT
CDR3aa: CSGETNEKLFF

abundance: -
v_gene: TRBV4-2
j_gene: TRBJ1-3
d_gene: -
CDR3nt: TGTGCCAGCAGCCAAGAGCTCCCTGAAGGAAGAGGAAACACCATATATTTT
CDR3aa: CASSQELPEGRGNTIYF

abundance: -
v_gene: TRBV7-2
j_gene: TRBJ2-5
d_gene: TRBD2
CDR3nt: TGTGCCAGCAGCTTAAGCGGGACTAGCGGACAAGAGACCCAGTACTTC
CDR3aa: CASSLSGTSGQETQYF

abundance: many
v_gene: TRBV15
j_gene: TRBJ1-5
d_gene: -
CDR3nt: TGTGCCACCAGCAGAGATATCACAGGGTACCAGCCCCAGCATTTT
CDR3aa: CATSRDITGYQPQHF

abundance: -
v_gene: TRBV18
j_gene: TRBJ2-1
d_gene: TRBD1
CDR3nt: TGTGCCAGCTCCCGCTCGACAGGGGGCATGGGCTCCTACAATGAGCAGTTCTTC
CDR3aa: CASSRSTGGMGSYNEQFF

abundance: -
v_gene: TRBV19
j_gene: TRBJ2-5
d_gene: -
CDR3nt: TGTGCCAGCACCTTCGGCGGGGGCCGTGAGACCCAGTACTTC
CDR3aa: CASTFGGGRETQYF

abundance: many
v_gene: TRBV7-9
j_gene: TRBJ2-2
d_gene: -
CDR3nt: TGTGCCAGCAGCTTAGGCCGAAGCACCGGGGAGCTGTTTTTT
CDR3aa: CASSLGRSTGELFF

abundance: -
v_gene: TRBV7-9
j_gene: TRBJ1-1
d_gene: TRBD1
CDR3nt: TGTGCCAGCAGCTGGGGACAGACCACTGAAGCTTTCTTT
CDR3aa: CASSWGQTTEAFF

abundance: -
v_gene: TRBV18
j_gene: TRBJ2-4
d_gene: -
CDR3nt: TGTGCCAGCTCCCGGCCGGTGTCCAAAAACATTCAGTACTTC
CDR3aa: CASSRPVSKNIQYF